This is a list of T cell receptor beta chains from one sample in a study of CD8 T cells in ankylosing spondylitis. MiXCR, applied by TCRdb to the 5' RACE reads, yields one record per CDR3 protein. The sample has more than 150,000 distinct CDR3 sequences; approximately 13% are singletons. Input material: blood, either unsorted or a sorted T cell fraction (not recorded which). The source is a female donor with ankylosing spondylitis or in good health (not recorded which). The CDR3 runs from the conserved cysteine through the conserved F or W. The D gene is left open where the match is weak. Only some rows state a clone size, as once, few, many or a class for expanded clones.

J | D | V | size | DNA | CDR3
TRBJ2-1 | TRBD2 | TRBV3-1 | NA | TGTGCCAGCAGCCCCTGGGCGGCTAGCGGGAGCAATGAGCAGTTCTTC | CASSPWAASGSNEQFF
TRBJ2-7 | TRBD1 | TRBV19 | few | TGTGCCAGTACCCGATCGGGACAGGGGTTCATCTACGAGCAGTACTTC | CASTRSGQGFIYEQYF
TRBJ1-1 | NA | TRBV3-1 | NA | TGTGCCAGCAGCCAAGCGCCGGGACCAGCTTTCTTT | CASSQAPGPAFF
TRBJ2-7 | TRBD1 | TRBV5-6 | once | TGTGCCAGCAGCGCCAAACCGGGACAGTACTACGAGCAGTACTTC | CASSAKPGQYYEQYF
TRBJ1-2 | NA | TRBV20-1 | many | TGCAGTGCCATAAAACATGGCTACACCTTC | CSAIKHGYTF
TRBJ2-1 | NA | TRBV20-1 | NA | TGCAGTGCTAGATATGGAGCTAGGAATGAGCAGTTCTTC | CSARYGARNEQFF
TRBJ2-1 | NA | TRBV6-1 | NA | TGTGCCAGCAGCTCTCCGGGGTCGAGGGCTCATTACAATGAGCAGTTCTTC | CASSSPGSRAHYNEQFF
TRBJ2-3 | NA | TRBV7-2 | NA | TGTGCCAGCAGCTTAGAGGGTCGCATCGCAGATACGCAGTATTTT | CASSLEGRIADTQYF
TRBJ2-1 | NA | TRBV7-2 | NA | TGTGCCAGCAGCCAGACCTACTCGGCCTACAATGAGCAGTTCTTC | CASSQTYSAYNEQFF
TRBJ1-1 | NA | TRBV20-1 | many | TGCAGTGCTAGAGAGGCAGGGAAAAACACTGAAGCTTTCTTT | CSAREAGKNTEAFF
TRBJ1-2 | NA | TRBV5-6 | few | TGTGCCAGCTCCCAGGGAGTTACCAATCCCAGGTCCTATGGCTACACCTTC | CASSQGVTNPRSYGYTF
TRBJ2-2 | TRBD2 | TRBV12-3/TRBV12-4 | few | TGTGCCAGCAGTTTACTCGCGGGAGGTGGGGAGCTGTTTTTT | CASSLLAGGGELFF
TRBJ1-1 | TRBD1 | TRBV20-1 | many | TGCAGTGCTAGAGATCCGCGGACAGGGGAAAACACTGAAGCTTTCTTT | CSARDPRTGENTEAFF
TRBJ2-1 | NA | TRBV6-2/TRBV6-3 | NA | TGTGCCAGCAGTTACCCAGTGACAGCTTATAATGAGCAGTTCTTC | CASSYPVTAYNEQFF
TRBJ2-1 | TRBD2 | TRBV28 | few | TGTGCCGCGACAGGAGGACTAGCGGGAGATAATGAGCAGTTCTTC | CAATGGLAGDNEQFF
TRBJ1-1 | NA | TRBV12-3/TRBV12-4 | many | TGTGCCAGCCGAGGACATTTGAACACTGAAGCTTTCTTT | CASRGHLNTEAFF